The 28 T cell receptor beta chains in this list originate from one sample, sequenced in a study of CD8 T cells in acute hepatitis C reinfection. Data came from immunoSEQ multiplex PCR; TCRdb stores just in-frame clones and leaves some out. Here the sample spans tens of thousands of clones, approximately 85% being singletons. The time point was: naive CD8 control sorted from an acute-time-point sample. The sample taken for sequencing was naive CD8+ T cells from PBMCs. The receptor source for this set is a woman aged 18-29 years who spontaneously cleared hepatitis C infection.

The rearrangement uses TRBV6-5 and TRBJ2-1; 11 bases align to TRBD1. Germline V CDR1 and CDR2: MNHEY, SVGAGI. CDR3 length equals 15 residues. J gave up 9 bases and V 0 bases, and 4 bases lay outside the gene matches. CDR3 sequence reads: CASSYSPGQGGEQFF. For the CDR3, the DNA is TGTGCCAGCAGTTACTCCCCGGGACAGGGGGGTGAGCAGTTCTTC.

The rearrangement joins TRBV6-5 to TRBJ2-3; D uncertain. This CDR3 contains 13 residues. Trimming stripped 0 bases from V and 4 bases from J, with 5 bases between. Germline values: CDR1 MNHEY, CDR2 SVGAGI. CDR3 amino acids: CASSYSGPDTQYF. The CDR3 DNA sequence: TGTGCCAGCAGTTACTCGGGCCCAGATACGCAGTATTTT.

V is TRBV7-9 and J is TRBJ2-7; unclear D gene. Germline CDR1 is SEHNR and CDR2 is FQNEAQ (reference sequence). The CDR3 is 12 residues long. V gave up 4 bases and J gave up 3 bases, with 7 bases separating them. The CDR3 spells CASSSLIYEQYF. The CDR3 DNA is TGTGCCAGCAGCTCCCTAATCTACGAGCAGTACTTC.

V is TRBV11-1 and J is TRBJ2-1; maybe TRBD1 (6 bases). There are 13 residues in the CDR3. The V end was cut by 5 bases, the J end by 9 bases, with 14 bases between. In germline, CDR1 is SGHAT, CDR2 FQDESV (reference sequence). CDR3 protein: CASSQDRRVEQFF. CDR3 nucleotides: TGTGCCAGCAGCCAGGACAGAAGGGTTGAGCAGTTCTTC. The full variable domain, with the rest looked up from reference TRBV11-1 and TRBJ2-1, is EAEVAQSPRYKITEKSQAVAFWCDPISGHATLYWYRQILGQGPELLVQFQDESVVDDSQLPKDRFSAERLKGVDSTLKIQPAELGDSAMYLCASSQDRRVEQFFGPGTRLTVL.

The V gene is TRBV9, the J gene TRBJ2-3; 7 bases match TRBD1. This CDR3 region has 16 residues. Germline loops: CDR1 SGDLS, CDR2 YYNGEE. J gave up 2 bases and V 0 bases, and 6 bases lay outside the gene matches. CDR3 bases: TGTGCCAGCAGCGTAGCCGACAGGGCCTACACAGATACGCAGTATTTT. Translation gives CASSVADRAYTDTQYF.

This chain uses TRBV13 with TRBJ2-1; D is possibly TRBD2 (6 bases). V dropped 8 bases and J dropped 4 bases, with 18 bases sitting between them. Per the germline V gene, CDR1 is PRHDT and CDR2 is FYEKMQ (reference sequence). This CDR3 has 15 amino acids. The CDR3 loop reads CASRRRASAYNEQFF. CDR3 nucleotides: TGTGCCAGCCGAAGGAGGGCTAGCGCGTACAATGAGCAGTTCTTC.

The count of this clone is one. V is TRBV14 and J is TRBJ2-7, with 8 bases matching TRBD2. Germline V gene data show CDR1 as SGHDN and CDR2 as FVKESK. The CDR3 extends over 16 amino acids. J was trimmed by 1 base and V by 0 bases; bases with no gene match: 5. This chain's CDR3 is CASSQDRRGGSYEQYF. The CDR3 nucleotides read TGTGCCAGCAGCCAAGACCGACGGGGGGGATCCTACGAGCAGTACTTC.

The chain couples TRBV7-2 to TRBJ2-3, with 9 bases identical to TRBD2. Losses at the gene ends were 1 base for V and 6 bases for J; bases not matched to a gene: 11. CDR1 is SGHTA, CDR2 FQGNSA, per germline. The CDR3 consists of 17 residues. The CDR3 coding sequence is TGTGCCAGCAGCTTAGTTTGGGCTAGCGGGAAGATCGATACGCAGTATTTT. Its translation is CASSLVWASGKIDTQYF. Looking up the rest from reference TRBV7-2 and TRBJ2-3 gives the full variable domain: GAGVSQSPSNKVTEKGKDVELRCDPISGHTALYWYRQSLGQGLEFLIYFQGNSAPDKSGLPSDRFSAERTGGSVSTLTIQRTQQEDSAVYLCASSLVWASGKIDTQYFGPGTRLTVL.

This rearrangement joins TRBV9 to TRBJ2-1; a possible D gene is TRBD2 (6 bases). Germline CDR1 SGDLS, CDR2 YYNGEE. Deletions cut 0 bases from V and 4 bases from J, with 11 bases between. The CDR3 runs to 15 residues. CDR3 region: CASSVAGERYNEQFF. The CDR3 DNA sequence: TGTGCCAGCAGCGTAGCGGGAGAAAGGTACAATGAGCAGTTCTTC.

The CDR3 DNA reads as TGTGCCATCAGTGGGACTAGCGGGAGACTTGTCTATGAGCAGTTCTTC. The encoded protein is CAISGTSGRLVYEQFF. The chain employs TRBV10-3 and TRBJ2-1, with 13 bases fitting TRBD2. The CDR3 is made up of 16 amino acids. After removal of 4 bases from V and 8 bases from J, the junction contained 8 bases not matched to a gene. CDR1 ENHRY and CDR2 SYGVKD come from the germline V gene.

The chain carries TRBV29-1 and TRBJ1-2, with D possibly matching TRBD1 (6 bases). There are 14 residues in the CDR3. Germline V gene lookup returns CDR1 SQVTM and CDR2 ANQGSEA. V gave up 3 bases and J gave up 5 bases, with 16 bases separating them. In DNA, the CDR3 is TGCAGCGTTGAGATCGGCAGGGGACAATATGGCTACACCTTC. Translating it yields CSVEIGRGQYGYTF. The full variable domain, its missing parts supplied by reference TRBV29-1 and TRBJ1-2, is SAVISQKPSRDICQRGTSLTIQCQVDSQVTMMFWYRQQPGQSLTLIATANQGSEATYESGFVIDKFPISRPNLTFSTLTVSNMSPEDSSIYLCSVEIGRGQYGYTFGSGTRLTVV.

V and J are TRBV6-5 and TRBJ2-5; unclear D gene. Looked up from germline, CDR1 is MNHEY and CDR2 is SVGAGI. The CDR3 runs to 11 residues. V shed 6 bases and J shed 2 bases, with 4 bases lying between them. This CDR3 reads CASRLQETQYF. In DNA, the CDR3 is TGTGCCAGCAGACTTCAAGAGACCCAGTACTTC.

The chain couples TRBV7-9 to TRBJ1-2; D ambiguous. Germline CDR1 and CDR2: SEHNR and FQNEAQ (reference sequence). This CDR3 is built from 12 residues. CDR3 bases: TGTGCGAGCGGTGGCACCTCGTATGGCTACACCTTC. This encodes CASGGTSYGYTF.

The J gene is TRBJ2-2, the V gene TRBV7-9; TRBD1 agrees at 7 bases. Germline CDR1 is SEHNR and CDR2 is FQNEAQ (reference sequence). This CDR3 is built from 14 residues. Trimming cost V 8 bases and J 2 bases; bases outside gene matches: 5. CDR3 nucleotide sequence: TGTGCCAGCTACGGGGACAGCAACACCGGGGAGCTGTTTTTT. This gives the protein CASYGDSNTGELFF.

The genes are TRBV27 and TRBJ1-1, with TRBD1 matching 7 bases. This CDR3 has 15 amino acids. The V gene end was trimmed by 5 bases and the J gene end by 5 bases; junction bases not matched to a gene: 11. Germline values: CDR1 MNHEY, CDR2 SMNVEV (reference sequence). CDR3 sequence (DNA): TGTGCCAGCAGTGGAATTAGACAGGGAGGGACTGAAGCTTTCTTT. Translating it yields CASSGIRQGGTEAFF.

This chain uses TRBV2 with TRBJ1-1; D is undetermined. V was cut by 9 bases and J by 3 bases, with 26 bases left in between. This CDR3 region has 17 residues. Germline values: CDR1 SNHLY, CDR2 FYNNEI. The CDR3 region has the DNA TGTGCCAGGGGAGGGTCCTCCTCCGAGTTGAGATACACTGAAGCTTTCTTT. Protein product: CARGGSSSELRYTEAFF.

The chain is built from TRBV5-1 and TRBJ2-7; D is ambiguous. Per the germline V gene, CDR1 is SGHRS and CDR2 is YFSETQ. The V gene lost 0 bases and the J gene lost 3 bases, with 7 bases spanning the gap. The CDR3 spans 13 residues. CDR3: CASSLGVFYEQYF. The CDR3 coding sequence is TGCGCCAGCAGCTTGGGGGTTTTCTACGAGCAGTACTTC.

The genes are TRBV27 and TRBJ1-2; maybe TRBD1 (6 bases). Germline-derived CDR1 and CDR2 are MNHEY and SMNVEV (reference sequence). Deletions cut 3 bases from V and 4 bases from J, with 12 bases between. CDR3 length equals 14 residues. The chain's CDR3 is CASSFRGGAYGYTF. DNA for the CDR3: TGTGCCAGCAGTTTCCGCGGGGGCGCCTATGGCTACACCTTC.

This chain joins TRBV4-2 and TRBJ1-1, with D unclear. Trimming left V 8 bases short and J 8 bases short, with 15 bases between. The CDR3 has 12 amino acids. Germline V gives CDR1 LGHNA, CDR2 YNFKEQ. The CDR3 DNA sequence: TGTGCCAGCGCTACCTCGCATATCGAAGCTTTCTTT. It encodes CASATSHIEAFF.

The V gene is TRBV7-3, the J gene TRBJ2-1; D gene unclear. CDR1 is SGHTA, CDR2 FQGTGA, per germline. The CDR3 spans 12 residues. V lost 2 bases and J 5 bases, leaving 4 bases between the germline ends. The CDR3 sequence: CASSLGNNEQFF. The DNA of the CDR3 is TGTGCCAGCAGCTTAGGCAACAATGAGCAGTTCTTC.

The rearrangement links TRBV7-2 to TRBJ2-1; possibly TRBD2 for D (5 bases). The CDR3 totals 16 residues. The germline V gene encodes CDR1 SGHTA and CDR2 FQGNSA. Trimming cost V 1 base and J 2 bases, with 12 bases left between them. The CDR3 nucleotides are TGTGCCAGCAGCTTAGACCTCGGGGTAGCCTACAATGAGCAGTTCTTC. This translates into CASSLDLGVAYNEQFF.

V is TRBV7-9 and J is TRBJ2-4; possible D gene TRBD1, 6 bases. V was cut by 4 bases and J by 6 bases, with 10 bases left in between. CDR1 is SEHNR and CDR2 is FQNEAQ in the germline V gene (reference sequence). This CDR3 has 13 amino acids. This chain's CDR3 is CASSSEGVNIQYF. CDR3 in DNA: TGTGCCAGCAGCTCAGAGGGGGTAAACATTCAGTACTTC.

For the CDR3, the DNA is TGTGCCAGCAGTCCACCCCGGGGGGTCTACGAGCAGTACTTC. Residues: CASSPPRGVYEQYF. The chain links TRBV11-2 to TRBJ2-7, with 7 bases matching TRBD2. The CDR3 totals 14 residues. Germline lookup yields CDR1 SGHAT and CDR2 FQNNGV. Trimming cost V 6 bases and J 3 bases; bases outside gene matches: 8.

The table lists this clone with a count of one. The chain links TRBV14 to TRBJ1-2, with D unclear. The CDR3 is made up of 16 amino acids. Trimming took off 3 bases at V and 8 bases at J, with 22 bases between the two ends. Germline CDR1 is SGHDN and CDR2 is FVKESK. The CDR3 DNA reads as TGTGCCAGCAGCCAGGCCCGACAACGGCCCCCTGACGGCTACACCTTC. Its translation: CASSQARQRPPDGYTF.

To note about this clone: This sample also contains other DNA sequences that code for the same CDR3. V and J are TRBV20-1 and TRBJ2-7; D possibly matches TRBD1 or TRBD2 (5 bases each). There are 11 residues in the CDR3. Germline-derived CDR1 and CDR2 are DFQATT and SNEGSKA (reference sequence). V lost 6 bases and J 4 bases, leaving 10 bases between the germline ends. The CDR3 sequence is CSARDGYEQYF. DNA of the CDR3: TGCAGTGCCAGGGACGGGTACGAGCAGTACTTC.

The chain uses TRBV15 and TRBJ2-1; D is possibly TRBD2 (5 bases). This CDR3 contains 13 residues. Deletions cut 1 base from V and 9 bases from J, with 10 bases between. Per germline, CDR1 LNHNV and CDR2 YYDKDF (reference sequence). As DNA, the CDR3 is TGTGCCACCAGCAGAGTAGGTAGCGCTGAGCAGTTCTTC. Translation gives CATSRVGSAEQFF.

This clone was observed once. This sequence joins TRBV7-8 and TRBJ2-1; TRBD2 might be the D (6 bases). The CDR3 consists of 13 residues. Trimming took 4 bases from V and 8 from J, leaving 12 bases between them. Germline V gene lookup returns CDR1 SGHVS and CDR2 FQNEAQ. CDR3 protein: CASSSRTIYEQFF. Written as DNA, the CDR3 is TGTGCCAGCAGCTCCAGGACTATCTATGAGCAGTTCTTC.

J is TRBJ1-5 and V is TRBV6-1; TRBD1 aligns across 9 bases. There are 14 residues in the CDR3. The germline CDR1 and CDR2 sequences are MNHNS and SASEGT. The junction had 8 bases not matched to a gene; V was cut back by 8 bases and J by 6 bases. The CDR3 protein is CASGTGPGTQPQHF. The CDR3, as DNA: TGTGCCAGCGGGACAGGGCCAGGGACTCAGCCCCAGCATTTT.